Each of the 13 T cell receptor beta chains below was sequenced from the same sample in a study of cytomegalovirus exposure and HLA in healthy donors. Sequencing used immunoSEQ multiplex PCR; TCRdb keeps in-frame clones, though not all of them. Found here are around 250,000 clones, 85% to 90% of them singletons; the top ten hold 0.35% to 0.45%. The sequenced material came from PBMCs. The receptors stem from a woman aged 18 to 35 in good health and CMV-seronegative.

J is TRBJ2-7 and V is TRBV7-2, with a weak D call TRBD1 (6 bases). Germline values: CDR1 SGHTA, CDR2 FQGNSA. V gave up 6 bases and J gave up 0 bases, with 12 bases separating them. The CDR3 is 14 amino acids. The CDR3, as DNA: TGTGCCAGCAGACCTCGGACAGCCTCCTACGAGCAGTACTTC. Amino acids: CASRPRTASYEQYF.

The genes are TRBV7-2 and TRBJ1-1, with TRBD1 matching over 9 bases. V trimming: 5 bases; J trimming: 1 base; junction bases outside the gene matches: 2. This CDR3 has 14 residues. In germline, CDR1 is SGHTA, CDR2 FQGNSA. The CDR3 DNA reads as TGTGCCAGCAGCAGGGACAGGGCGAACACTGAAGCTTTCTTT. This translates into CASSRDRANTEAFF. Full variable domain (remainder filled in from reference TRBV7-2 and TRBJ1-1): GAGVSQSPSNKVTEKGKDVELRCDPISGHTALYWYRQSLGQGLEFLIYFQGNSAPDKSGLPSDRFSAERTGGSVSTLTIQRTQQEDSAVYLCASSRDRANTEAFFGQGTRLTVV.

The genes are TRBV15 and TRBJ2-7, with D possibly TRBD1 on 6 matching bases. This CDR3 is 20 amino acids long. The ends were cut back, 2 bases at V and 4 bases at J, with 30 bases in the middle. Germline assignment: CDR1 LNHNV and CDR2 YYDKDF (reference sequence). DNA of the CDR3: TGTGCCACCAGCAGACCTAAGGGACAAGTTCTTCCCCGGGGCGGTTACGAGCAGTACTTC. It yields the protein CATSRPKGQVLPRGGYEQYF.

Of note for this clone: This sample includes further DNA sequences coding for the same CDR3. The chain employs TRBV6-6 and TRBJ2-3, with D hard to call. The CDR3 sequence is 12 residues long. In germline, CDR1 is MNHNY, CDR2 SVGAGI (reference sequence). Trimming removed 2 bases at V and 5 bases at J, with 5 bases between. The CDR3, as DNA: TGTGCCAGCAGTTACAGCCTAGATACGCAGTATTTT. This sequence encodes CASSYSLDTQYF.

The chain uses TRBV7-9 and TRBJ2-5; 12 bases agree with TRBD2. J lost 4 bases, V lost 5 bases, and 8 bases had no gene match. Germline V gives CDR1 SEHNR, CDR2 FQNEAQ (reference sequence). CDR3 length: 16 amino acids. The CDR3 sequence: CASSPKLAGGGETQYF. The CDR3 DNA reads TGTGCCAGCAGCCCGAAACTAGCGGGGGGAGGAGAGACCCAGTACTTC.

This rearrangement joins TRBV4-3 to TRBJ2-6; TRBD1 matches at 9 bases. Germline V CDR1 and CDR2: LGHNA, YSLEER. CDR3 length: 18 residues. After removal of 1 base from V and 0 bases from J, the junction contained 4 bases not matched to a gene. The CDR3 nucleotides read TGCGCCAGCAGCCAAGGGGACAGGGCAATCTCTGGGGCCAACGTCCTGACTTTC. Translated, it gives CASSQGDRAISGANVLTF.

The J gene is TRBJ1-2, the V gene TRBV23-1; tentative D call: TRBD1 (6 bases). TRBV23-1 is designated an ORF whose function remains uncertain. The CDR3 sequence is 16 residues long. V was clipped by 0 bases and J by 4 bases, with 15 bases between them. CDR3 sequence (DNA): TGCGCCAGCAGTCAATCGGAAGAGGGGGTTTGCTATGGCTACACCTTC. Its translation: CASSQSEEGVCYGYTF.

The V call is TRBV6-5, the J call TRBJ1-3; no clear D gene. Germline CDR1 and CDR2: MNHEY and SVGAGI. V was trimmed by 5 bases and J by 7 bases, leaving 12 bases between them. This CDR3 is 13 amino acids long. The CDR3 is CASSQPPQNTIYF. The CDR3 DNA is TGTGCCAGCAGTCAACCTCCACAGAACACCATATATTTT.

The rearrangement links TRBV28 to TRBJ2-1; 9 bases are a match to TRBD2. Germline CDR1 is MDHEN and CDR2 is SYDVKM. CDR3 length: 15 amino acids. Trimming removed 3 bases from V and 4 bases from J; junction bases left unmatched: 4. CDR3 sequence: CASSFRRGGYNEQFF. The CDR3 coding sequence is TGTGCCAGCAGTTTTCGGCGGGGGGGTTACAATGAGCAGTTCTTC. The full variable domain, with the rest looked up from reference TRBV28 and TRBJ2-1, is DVKVTQSSRYLVKRTGEKVFLECVQDMDHENMFWYRQDPGLGLRLIYFSYDVKMKEKGDIPEGYSVSREKKERFSLILESASTNQTSMYLCASSFRRGGYNEQFFGPGTRLTVL.

This clone is a singleton in its sample. An end of the junction differs from the germline gene, which may be a read error. The chain links TRBV7-2 to TRBJ2-7; the match to TRBD2 covers 7 bases. Germline V gene sequence: CDR1 SGHTA, CDR2 FQGNSA. The CDR3 sequence is 15 residues long. The CDR3 region is CASSLASGVTYEQYF. The CDR3 DNA reads TGTGCCAGCAGCCTAGCTAGCGGAGTCACCTACGAGCAGTACTTC.

This chain joins TRBV5-1 and TRBJ2-7; no definite D call. Germline values: CDR1 SGHRS, CDR2 YFSETQ. The CDR3 has 13 amino acids. The germline V and J ends were trimmed by 0 bases and 4 bases, with 8 bases remaining between them. Written as DNA, the CDR3 is TGCGCCAGCAGCTTGGTCCTGAGTTACGAGCAGTACTTC. Translation: CASSLVLSYEQYF.

J is TRBJ1-2 and V is TRBV29-1, with D tentatively TRBD1 (5 bases). Germline V gene lookup returns CDR1 SQVTM and CDR2 ANQGSEA. Trimming took 1 base from V and 4 from J, leaving 28 bases between them. CDR3 length equals 19 residues. The CDR3 sequence: CSVEALVGGPDFVAYGYTF. In DNA, the CDR3 is TGCAGCGTTGAAGCCCTCGTGGGGGGACCCGACTTTGTCGCCTATGGCTACACCTTC.

V and J are TRBV28 and TRBJ2-2; D remains ambiguous. CDR3 length equals 12 residues. Germline lookup yields CDR1 MDHEN and CDR2 SYDVKM. V shed 6 bases and J shed 3 bases, with 5 bases lying between them. The CDR3, as DNA: TGTGCCAGCAGCCTTTACACCGGGGAGCTGTTTTTT. Amino acids: CASSLYTGELFF.